This TCR beta chain is from a study of human T cells and chemical hapten exposure (dated by TCRdb to about 2021). Broadly, across the study: For sensitization, 2% DPC in acetone was applied to a roughly 2 cm by roughly 2 cm area of upper inner arm skin. Patients additionally received weekly therapeutic DPC doses to the scalp throughout the approximately 22-week study period. Patch tests used Finn chambers with 0.01% DPC on the upper back, scored after 6 days by International Contact Dermatitis Research Group standards. Most of the patients in the cohort were female, and the cohort covered alopecia areata with under or over 50% scalp involvement, alopecia totalis and alopecia universalis. Libraries were combined into a pool for sequencing, and differences in TCR yield between samples came mainly from small differences in library volumes within the pool. The study tracked peripheral blood TCR repertoire changes in vivo during primary and secondary sensitization to the hapten diphenylcyclopropenone (DPC) in alopecia patients. Blood samples were taken from patients before sensitization (week 0) and at 2, 6 and about 24 weeks after DPC sensitization. Approximately 28 alopecia patients provided blood for TCR sequencing at one to four time points (pre-sensitization, 2, 6 and 24 weeks). Paper-wide results and their limitations: After repeated subsampling, changes were observed in the strength of the expansion versus patch-test correlation and in the threshold at which the correlation became significant. A positive correlation was found between the number of PT1 expanded TCRs and patch test score, with significance reached at thresholds 8, 16 and 32 but not 4. Compared with pre-sensitization or healthy control sets, expanded TCRs formed significantly more large CDR3 similarity clusters, which is consistent with antigen-driven responses. The number of TCRs above 1 in 1000 frequency did not change with DPC sensitization; there was no evidence of global repertoire structure alterations. Because every patient had alopecia, a presumed autoimmune disease, the patients' immune response might differ from that of healthy individuals.

Library preparation employed RACE. TCRdb shows the sequencer as NextSeq 500. Library preparation attached unique molecular identifiers to individual cDNA molecules for quantitative, reproducible TCR counting. Each blood RNA sample was used to sequence both TCR alpha and TCR beta chains. As for the original processing: A median of about 100,000 TCRs per sample was observed, with a range of about 23,224 to 750,000. V, J and CDR3 annotation of the TCR reads was performed with the Decombinator software suite. For PS versus PT1 abundance plots, all samples were subsampled to the same number of TCRs (28,000). Expanded TCRs were defined as absent before sensitization and observed at least eight times at the 2-week time point. TCRdb reanalyzed the raw reads on its own, using fastp at Q25 for trimming and MiXCR for clone calling, and kept in-frame beta chains. CDR3 protein sequences are deduplicated, and each keeps its most common genes and DNA. The V and J calls and clone size come from TCRdb's table, not from the authors' own analysis. The sample table holds 280,000 or so distinct CDR3 sequences, of which approximately 8% were seen once. In total, the top ten clones hold 0.9% to 1.5% of the sample.

The CDR3 runs 15 residues from the cysteine to the phenylalanine. Of the read, only the CDR3 DNA is kept; its 45 bases are in frame from base 1. For CDR1 and CDR2, the germline V gene (reference sequence) lists LGHDT and YNNKEL. Ends trimmed: V by 1 base, J by 4 bases; bases unmatched to a gene: 5. Turning to this clonotype: Its antigen remains unidentified. Base-call qualities are not available, and no considerably larger clone is one nucleotide away.

The time point label here, explained by the study, means: pre-sensitization, week 0. The sample's treatment or condition label, decoded: therapeutic diphenylcyclopropenone sensitization with weekly scalp DPC. Blood at each patch-test visit was drawn before the patch test was applied. Patients were eligible if aged 18 to 70, diagnosed with alopecia and judged suitable for DPC therapy, and pregnant patients were excluded. Total RNA was extracted from unfractionated whole blood collected in Tempus Blood RNA tubes. This receptor was taken from a man aged 18 to 30 with alopecia areata. Some clones in this sample may be carry-over from other donors' samples. The source was whole blood, collected in connection with sensitization to the hapten diphenylcyclopropenone (DPC). This chain is built from TRBV3-1 and TRBJ1-1; 8 bases in the middle match TRBD1. In nucleotides, the sequence is TGTGCCAGCAGCCAAGCAAGCAGGGGGCCCACTGAAGCTTTCTTT. Its translation reads: CASSQASRGPTEAFF. The entire variable domain, with the stretches around the CDR3 drawn from the reference TRBV3-1 and TRBJ1-1 proteins, is DTAVSQTPKYLVTQMGNDKSIKCEQNLGHDTMYWYKQDSKKFLKIMFSYNNKELIINETVPNRFSPKSPDKAHLNLHINSLELGDSAVYFCASSQASRGPTEAFFGQGTRLTVV.